This T cell receptor beta chain derives from a study of CD8 T cells in Susac syndrome. Reverse transcription of roughly 0.5 to 1 ug RNA was carried out with random hexamers. immunoSEQ multiplex PCR amplified TCR beta CDR3 across 54 Vbeta, 13 Jbeta. TCRdb recomputed calls from the immunoSEQ multiplex PCR reads with MiXCR, one row per CDR3 protein. The top ten clones hold 0.1% of a sample with 150,000 to 200,000 distinct CDR3 sequences, approximately 93% of them seen once. Sequencing of TCR beta was performed on blood CD8+ T cells and on blood CD4+ T cells. The table lists this clonotype with a count of one. Germline assignment: CDR1 SQVTM and CDR2 ANQGSEA. V was pared by 5 bases and J by 7 bases, with 8 bases of the junction left unmatched. This CDR3 contains 13 residues.

The chain couples TRBV29-1 to TRBJ1-1, with 9 bases that match TRBD1. The sequence derives from a human donor in good health. Source material: CD4+ T cells from PBMCs. The DNA of the CDR3 is TGCAGCGTTCAGGACAGGGGACGGGGTGAAGCTTTCTTT. Its protein product is CSVQDRGRGEAFF.